The clone carrying this T cell receptor (beta chain) has more than one count but fewer than ten. The data are from a study of blood T cell repertoires in COVID-19. Assay used: immunoSEQ multiplex PCR; TCRdb lists only in-frame clones, some missing. The sample shows roughly 79,000 clones, less than 90% of them seen only once. Germline-derived CDR1 and CDR2 are DFQATT and SNEGSKA (reference sequence). With 6 bases clipped from V and 2 bases from J, the junction kept 1 base outside the gene matches. The CDR3 totals 11 residues. The chain employs TRBV20-1 and TRBJ2-7; TRBD2 matches 7 bases. Source material: peripheral blood. This sequence originates from a middle-aged man with acute or convalescent COVID-19. The CDR3 DNA is TGCAGTGCAGGACTAGCCTACGAGCAGTACTTC. The encoded protein is CSAGLAYEQYF.